One sample yielded the 21 T cell receptor beta chains listed below, sequenced in a study of T cells in Graves' hyperthyroidism and ophthalmopathy. TCR beta CDR3 sequences were amplified from RNA transcripts. TCR CDR3 underwent first-round RT-PCR with the HTBI primer set. Each CDR3 protein is one row after TCRdb ran MiXCR on the multiplex PCR reads. The sample lists more than 500,000 distinct CDR3 sequences, around 16% occurring once. The sample was blood. The origin of the receptors is a woman in her twenties or thirties with Graves' ophthalmopathy.

The sample holds many counts of this clonotype. J is TRBJ2-7 and V is TRBV5-6; perhaps TRBD1 as D (6 bases). The CDR3 consists of 17 residues. Germline-derived CDR1 and CDR2 are SGHDT and YYEEEE. V was pared by 2 bases and J by 3 bases, with 21 bases between. The CDR3, as DNA: TGTGCCAGCAGCTTTAGCACAGGGCCCAATCCGCACTACGAGCAGTACTTC. Its protein is CASSFSTGPNPHYEQYF. Filled out from reference TRBV5-6 and TRBJ2-7, the complete variable domain reads DAGVTQSPTHLIKTRGQQVTLRCSPKSGHDTVSWYQQALGQGPQFIFQYYEEEERQRGNFPDRFSGHQFPNYSSELNVNALLLGDSALYLCASSFSTGPNPHYEQYFGPGTRLTVT.

This clonotype was counted a few times. This chain joins TRBV6-1 and TRBJ1-2; D possibly corresponds to TRBD1 (6 bases). The CDR3 extends over 15 amino acids. V lost 0 bases, J lost 4 bases, and 12 bases lay in between. Germline CDR1 is MNHNS and CDR2 is SASEGT. DNA for the CDR3: TGTGCCAGCAGTGAAGCGATAGGGGGTATCTATGGCTACACCTTC. Residues: CASSEAIGGIYGYTF.

The chain uses TRBV9 and TRBJ2-7; 7 bases fit TRBD1. The CDR3 loop spans 15 amino acids. Unmatched junction bases numbered 9, after V lost 4 bases and J lost 2 bases. In germline, CDR1 is SGDLS, CDR2 YYNGEE. Here the CDR3 DNA reads TGTGCCAGCAGCTCCGGACAGGACCTCGCCTACGAGCAGTACTTC. Its protein product is CASSSGQDLAYEQYF.

The gene calls are TRBV27 and TRBJ1-1; D perhaps matches TRBD1 (5 bases). The germline gives CDR1 MNHEY, CDR2 SMNVEV (reference sequence). V lost 5 bases to trimming and J lost 4 bases, with 17 bases between them. CDR3 size: 15 residues. DNA of the CDR3: TGTGCCAGCAGTCTATGGACACGGCGGGGCACTGAAGCTTTCTTT. Its protein is CASSLWTRRGTEAFF.

This sequence joins TRBV5-1 and TRBJ2-3; TRBD1 agrees at 9 bases. Per germline, CDR1 SGHRS and CDR2 YFSETQ. The CDR3 loop spans 18 amino acids. Trimming removed 3 bases from V and 0 bases from J; junction bases left unmatched: 11. This chain's CDR3 is CASSSYRGRGVSTDTQYF. Written as DNA, the CDR3 is TGCGCCAGCAGCTCCTACAGGGGGCGCGGAGTTAGCACAGATACGCAGTATTTT.

The chain joins TRBV20-1 to TRBJ2-5, with TRBD2 identical over 12 bases. Looked up from germline, CDR1 is DFQATT and CDR2 is SNEGSKA (reference sequence). The CDR3 is 14 residues long. The V gene end was trimmed by 6 bases and the J gene end by 3 bases; junction bases not matched to a gene: 5. The CDR3 nucleotides are TGCAGTGCCGGGACTAGCGGGCCCAAAGAGACCCAGTACTTC. Protein: CSAGTSGPKETQYF.

This clonotype was detected many times. The V gene is TRBV7-6, the J gene TRBJ2-7; TRBD1 agrees at 8 bases. CDR1 SGHVS and CDR2 FNYEAQ come from the germline V gene. This CDR3 comprises 14 residues. The V and J ends lost 5 bases and 3 bases, in that order; junction bases with no gene match: 6. The CDR3 DNA reads as TGTGCCAGCAGCGCCATCACAGGGGGCTACGAGCAGTACTTC. Translated, it gives CASSAITGGYEQYF.

J is TRBJ2-7 and V is TRBV12-3 or TRBV12-4, with 8 bases aligning to TRBD1. V shed 6 bases and J 1 base; nucleotides not matched to a gene: 5. The CDR3 spans 14 residues. The CDR3 sequence: CASRRTGRSYEQYF. In DNA, the CDR3 is TGTGCCAGCAGGCGGACAGGGAGATCCTACGAGCAGTACTTC.

This clonotype occurred many times. The rearrangement joins TRBV27 to TRBJ2-5; 7 bases fit TRBD1. Germline CDR1 reads MNHEY; CDR2 reads SMNVEV (reference sequence). The CDR3 is made up of 17 amino acids. The V and J ends lost 7 bases and 0 bases, in that order; junction bases with no gene match: 14. Written as DNA, the CDR3 is TGTGCCAGCACCCCTACCCCGCCGGGACAGCACCAAGAGACCCAGTACTTC. Its protein is CASTPTPPGQHQETQYF.

This clonotype was seen many times. The rearrangement links TRBV20-1 to TRBJ2-2, with unresolved D. Germline CDR1 reads DFQATT; CDR2 reads SNEGSKA (reference sequence). This CDR3 has 13 amino acids. V was trimmed by 5 bases and J by 0 bases, leaving 7 bases between them. The CDR3 is CSAQYSNTGELFF. The CDR3 bases are TGCAGTGCTCAGTATTCGAACACCGGGGAGCTGTTTTTT.

Many counts were recorded for this clonotype. This sequence joins TRBV11-2 and TRBJ1-1; tentative D call: TRBD1 (5 bases). Trimming removed 5 bases at V and 6 bases at J, with 10 bases between. Germline loops: CDR1 SGHAT, CDR2 FQNNGV. The CDR3 totals 12 residues. CDR3 loop: CASSLGAAEAFF. The CDR3 DNA is TGTGCCAGCAGCCTAGGGGCAGCTGAAGCTTTCTTT.

This clonotype turned up a few times. The rearrangement joins TRBV4-3 to TRBJ2-2, with 8 bases that match TRBD2. Germline V gene lookup returns CDR1 LGHNA and CDR2 YSLEER. V was pared by 4 bases and J by 4 bases, with 8 bases of the junction left unmatched. The CDR3 runs to 16 residues. CDR3 DNA: TGCGCCAGCAGCCGGCTGCTAGCGGGTCTCACCGGGGAGCTGTTTTTT. Translating gives CASSRLLAGLTGELFF.

This chain connects TRBV27 to TRBJ1-2; no firm D call. Trimming left V 1 base short and J 2 bases short, with 5 bases between. The CDR3 length is 13 residues. Germline V gene lookup returns CDR1 MNHEY and CDR2 SMNVEV (reference sequence). In DNA, the CDR3 is TGTGCCAGCAGTTTATTGCCGAACTATGGCTACACCTTC. Protein: CASSLLPNYGYTF.

This clonotype was recorded once. The junction and the germline gene differ at one end; a read error may be behind it. The V call is TRBV4-3, the J call TRBJ2-1; 7 positions match TRBD1. The CDR3 has 14 residues. Germline CDR1 reads LGHNA; CDR2 reads YSLEER. The CDR3 reads CANSRKGTVNEQFF. CDR3 nucleotide sequence: TGCGCCAACAGCCGAAAGGGGACAGTCAATGAGCAGTTCTTC.

This clonotype was counted only a few times. The chain recombines TRBV2 with TRBJ2-5; D is unresolved. Looked up from germline, CDR1 is SNHLY and CDR2 is FYNNEI. Trimming cost V 1 base and J 7 bases, with 7 bases left between them. This CDR3 region has 12 residues. The CDR3: CASSEVKGTQYF. The CDR3 nucleotides are TGTGCCAGCAGTGAAGTCAAGGGGACCCAGTACTTC.

This clonotype showed up many times. The rearrangement links TRBV5-1 to TRBJ2-7; the D gene is possibly TRBD2 (5 bases). The CDR3 contains 14 residues. V lost 4 bases and J 0 bases, leaving 11 bases between the germline ends. Germline assignment: CDR1 SGHRS and CDR2 YFSETQ. CDR3 loop: CASSELDGSYEQYF. Written as DNA, the CDR3 is TGCGCCAGCAGCGAACTAGATGGCTCCTACGAGCAGTACTTC. Full variable domain (outside the CDR3, taken from reference TRBV5-1 and TRBJ2-7): KAGVTQTPRYLIKTRGQQVTLSCSPISGHRSVSWYQQTPGQGLQFLFEYFSETQRNKGNFPGRFSGRQFSNSRSEMNVSTLELGDSALYLCASSELDGSYEQYFGPGTRLTVT.

This clonotype was picked up many times. This sequence joins TRBV7-2 and TRBJ2-7; D unresolved. The CDR3 spans 13 residues. Germline assignment: CDR1 SGHTA and CDR2 FQGNSA. V lost 8 bases and J lost 0, with 11 bases in between. The CDR3 is CASGEPASYEQYF. DNA of the CDR3: TGTGCCAGCGGCGAACCCGCCTCCTACGAGCAGTACTTC.

In this sample, this clonotype turned up many times. The rearrangement joins TRBV20-1 to TRBJ1-1; D possibly corresponds to TRBD1 (5 bases). Per germline, CDR1 DFQATT and CDR2 SNEGSKA (reference sequence). This CDR3 comprises 13 residues. CDR3 sequence: CTLWGGEGTEAFF. Written as DNA, the CDR3 is TGCACCCTATGGGGGGGGGAGGGCACTGAAGCTTTCTTT.

This clonotype has a count of ten or more. The V call is TRBV28, the J call TRBJ2-7; D possibly corresponds to TRBD2 (6 bases). V lost 2 bases, J lost 0 bases, and 11 bases lay in between. The CDR3 consists of 15 residues. Germline CDR1 reads MDHEN; CDR2 reads SYDVKM. The DNA of the CDR3 is TGTGCCAGCAGTTTAATAGGGAGGAGCTCCTACGAGCAGTACTTC. Translated: CASSLIGRSSYEQYF.

Turning to this clonotype: Just one base apart from a much larger clone, this may be a read error. This sequence joins TRBV29-1 and TRBJ1-2; the D is unclear. The V and J ends lost 7 bases and 2 bases respectively, with 14 bases between them. This CDR3 comprises 13 residues. The germline gives CDR1 SQVTM, CDR2 ANQGSEA. The chain's CDR3 is CSAPGPRNYGYTF. The CDR3 coding sequence is TGCAGCGCCCCCGGGCCTAGGAACTATGGCTACACCTTC.

Ten or more counts support this clonotype. The chain joins TRBV30 to TRBJ1-4; 7 bases align to TRBD1. V lost 4 bases to trimming and J lost 7 bases; unmatched junction nucleotides: 9. The CDR3 sequence is 14 residues long. Per the germline V gene, CDR1 is GTSNPN and CDR2 is SVGIG (reference sequence). This CDR3 is CAWTRDSGGEKLFF. The CDR3 DNA follows: TGTGCCTGGACTCGGGACAGCGGAGGTGAAAAACTGTTTTTT.